This entry lists 30 T cell receptor beta chains sequenced from one sample in a study of blood T cells in healthy people across ages. With a J-beta primer mix and a sample-barcoded 5' primer, a second PCR ran about 7 to 12 cycles. TCRdb reprocessed the 5' RACE reads with MiXCR, giving one entry per CDR3 protein. Of about 700,000 distinct CDR3 sequences listed, approximately 31% are singletons. The specimen was blood. These receptor sequences come from an elderly woman in good health.

The table lists this clonotype with many counts. The chain links TRBV5-1 to TRBJ2-7; 12 positions agree with TRBD2. Germline lookup yields CDR1 SGHRS and CDR2 YFSETQ. The CDR3 is 18 residues long. With V trimmed by 0 bases and J by 2 bases, 9 bases remained unmatched. This CDR3 reads CASSLGTSGGIMAYEQYF. CDR3 bases: TGCGCCAGCAGCTTGGGAACTAGCGGGGGGATCATGGCCTACGAGCAGTACTTC.

This clonotype was observed a few times. A much larger clone differs by one base, so this may be a read error. The rearrangement joins TRBV11-3 to TRBJ2-1; D may be TRBD2 (6 bases). The CDR3 covers 14 residues. The germline gives CDR1 SGHNT, CDR2 YENEEA. The V gene lost 3 bases and the J gene lost 6 bases, with 12 bases spanning the gap. In nucleotides, the CDR3 is TGTGCCAGCAGCTTGAGGCGGGGAGGCAATGAGCAGTTCTTC. Its protein product is CASSLRRGGNEQFF.

The chain employs TRBV29-1 and TRBJ2-5, with 9 bases identical to TRBD2. The J call is doubtful: the DNA matches TRBJ2-4 better. The CDR3 has 17 residues. CDR1 SQVTM and CDR2 ANQGSEA come from the germline V gene. The CDR3 loop reads CSVKGGEKRGVKNIQYF. CDR3 bases: TGCAGCGTTAAAGGGGGTGAGAAGCGGGGGGTCAAAAACATTCAGTACTTC.

The genes are TRBV6-6 and TRBJ2-7; the match to TRBD2 covers 12 bases. The CDR3 spans 16 residues. The germline CDR1 and CDR2 sequences are MNHNY and SVGAGI (reference sequence). V lost 3 bases to trimming and J lost 0 bases; unmatched junction nucleotides: 3. The chain's CDR3 is CASSYETSGSSYEQYF. The DNA for the CDR3 is TGTGCCAGCAGTTATGAGACTAGCGGGAGCTCCTACGAGCAGTACTTC.

This clonotype was observed a single time. The rearrangement links TRBV5-5 to TRBJ1-5; 9 positions agree with TRBD1. Germline CDR1 and CDR2: SGHKS and YYEKEE (reference sequence). J was trimmed by 6 bases and V by 4 bases; bases with no gene match: 8. The CDR3 is made up of 15 amino acids. For the CDR3, the DNA is TGTGCCAGCAGCGGACGGGACAGGGAAATTCAGCCCCAGCATTTT. Protein: CASSGRDREIQPQHF.

The sample holds a few counts of this clonotype. The chain recombines TRBV9 with TRBJ2-1; 12 bases fit TRBD1. Germline values: CDR1 SGDLS, CDR2 YYNGEE. The CDR3 runs 16 residues. V dropped 4 bases and J dropped 10; count of bases not matched to a gene: 12. The chain's CDR3 is CASSRSLGQGAWEQFF. The DNA of the CDR3 is TGTGCCAGCAGCAGAAGCCTGGGACAGGGGGCTTGGGAGCAGTTCTTC.

This rearrangement joins TRBV20-1 to TRBJ1-1; D may be TRBD1 (5 bases). The CDR3 spans 13 residues. The V end was cut by 6 bases, the J end by 4 bases, with 15 bases between. CDR1 DFQATT and CDR2 SNEGSKA come from the germline V gene (reference sequence). This chain's CDR3 is CSARTPGGTEAFF. CDR3 in DNA: TGCAGTGCAAGGACGCCGGGGGGCACTGAAGCTTTCTTT.

At least ten counts were recorded for this clonotype. V is TRBV5-4 and J is TRBJ1-1; 8 bases are shared with TRBD1. Germline V gene sequence: CDR1 SGHNT, CDR2 YYREEE (reference sequence). J lost 4 bases, V lost 6 bases, and 11 bases had no gene match. This CDR3 is 15 amino acids long. CDR3 region: CASTDLQGESTEAFF. The CDR3 DNA reads TGTGCCAGCACCGATTTACAGGGGGAGAGCACTGAAGCTTTCTTT.

Of note for this clonotype: This sequence may be a read error, since a much larger clone differs from it by one base. The chain carries TRBV10-3 and TRBJ2-5, with 10 nucleotides matching TRBD1. The germline gives CDR1 ENHRY, CDR2 SYGVKD. V was pared by 6 bases and J by 5 bases, with 6 bases of the junction left unmatched. This CDR3 contains 14 residues. CDR3 protein: CAIRGDRGEETQYF. In DNA form, the CDR3 reads TGTGCCATCAGGGGGGACAGGGGCGAGGAGACCCAGTACTTC.

This clonotype was detected only a few times. A much bigger clone sits one base away, suggesting this may be a read error. The chain joins TRBV12-3 or TRBV12-4 to TRBJ2-7, with D possibly being TRBD2 (5 bases). The CDR3 is 14 residues long. V was clipped by 6 bases and J by 7 bases, with 19 bases between them. The CDR3 DNA reads as TGTGCCAGCAGCCAGAATCTAGCTACCCATGAGCAGTACTTC. Its protein is CASSQNLATHEQYF.

This clonotype was detected a few times. A much larger clone lies one base from this, so it may be a read error. The chain carries TRBV25-1 and TRBJ1-4, with TRBD1 matching over 8 bases. The CDR3 is 14 amino acids. From germline, CDR1 is MGHDK and CDR2 SYGVNS. In nucleotides, the CDR3 is TGTGCCAGCAGTCGGACAGGGTTTAATGAAAAACGGTTTTTT. Amino acid sequence: CASSRTGFNEKRFF.

Comment on this clonotype: Germline and junction disagree at one end, which may indicate a read error. V gene TRBV12-3 or TRBV12-4 combines with J gene TRBJ2-3; tentatively, D is TRBD2 (6 bases). The CDR3 is 15 residues long. CDR3 amino acids: CASSQTRGYADTQYF. The CDR3 DNA follows: TGTGCCAGCAGTCAGACTAGAGGTTATGCAGATACGCAGTATTTC.

This chain uses TRBV5-1 with TRBJ2-3; 11 bases fit TRBD2. The CDR3 runs to 16 residues. Germline assignment: CDR1 SGHRS and CDR2 YFSETQ. V lost 4 bases to trimming and J lost 0 bases; unmatched junction nucleotides: 4. CDR3 in DNA: TGCGCCAGCAGCGTCGCTAGCGGGGGGAGCACAGATACGCAGTATTTT. It specifies CASSVASGGSTDTQYF.

This chain connects TRBV10-3 to TRBJ2-6; 8 bases fit TRBD1. The CDR3 is made up of 17 amino acids. Germline loops: CDR1 ENHRY, CDR2 SYGVKD. J was trimmed by 4 bases and V by 0 bases; bases with no gene match: 5. The chain's CDR3 is CAISESTTGVGANVLTF. Written as DNA, the CDR3 is TGTGCCATCAGTGAGTCGACGACAGGGGTCGGGGCCAACGTCCTGACTTTC.

This chain connects TRBV19 to TRBJ2-7; no firm D call. Germline V gives CDR1 LNHDA, CDR2 SQIVND (reference sequence). Trimming stripped 7 bases from V and 7 bases from J, with 14 bases between. This CDR3 is 12 amino acids long. DNA for the CDR3: TGTGCCAGTATAACTCGCGACAATGAGCAGTACTTC. Protein product: CASITRDNEQYF.

This clonotype was counted only a few times. This may be a read error: a much more frequent sequence differs by one nucleotide. The CDR3 region is CSAREWGVATYEQYF. CDR3 sequence (DNA): TGCAGTGCTAGAGAGTGGGGGGTCGCCACCTACGAGCAGTACTTC. The chain uses TRBV20-1 and TRBJ2-7, with D possibly being TRBD2 (6 bases). CDR1 DFQATT and CDR2 SNEGSKA come from the germline V gene (reference sequence). Trimming stripped 0 bases from V and 2 bases from J, with 14 bases between. The CDR3 covers 15 residues.

A remark on this clonotype: This may be a read error: a much more frequent sequence differs by one nucleotide. The chain uses TRBV30 and TRBJ2-5, with D perhaps matching TRBD1 or TRBD2 (5 bases each). The J call may be wrong; the DNA end is better matched by TRBJ2-4. The V gene's germline CDR1 is GTSNPN and CDR2 SVGIG (reference sequence). The CDR3 is 13 residues long. The CDR3 spells CARDPRGKNIQYF. In nucleotides, the CDR3 is TGTGCCCGGGACCCTAGGGGCAAGAACATTCAGTACTTC.

The chain recombines TRBV29-1 with TRBJ2-6, with D tentatively TRBD2 (5 bases). The germline V gene encodes CDR1 SQVTM and CDR2 ANQGSEA. V lost 3 bases, J lost 0 bases, and 12 bases lay in between. This CDR3 is built from 16 residues. The CDR3 protein is CSVEFLGDSGANVLTF. The CDR3 region has the DNA TGCAGCGTTGAGTTCCTCGGGGACTCTGGGGCCAACGTCCTGACTTTC.

This clonotype was seen ten or more times. The chain combines TRBV3-1 with TRBJ2-1; 11 nucleotides agree with TRBD2. Germline-derived CDR1 and CDR2 are LGHDT and YNNKEL (reference sequence). V dropped 1 base and J dropped 7; count of bases not matched to a gene: 3. CDR3 length equals 15 residues. This CDR3 is CASSQGLAGGNEQFF. The CDR3 coding sequence is TGTGCCAGCAGCCAAGGGCTAGCGGGGGGAAATGAGCAGTTCTTC.

The sample holds many counts of this clonotype. V is TRBV7-2 and J is TRBJ2-5; 7 bases are shared with TRBD1. CDR3 size: 15 residues. The germline CDR1 and CDR2 sequences are SGHTA and FQGNSA. Trimming cost V 3 bases and J 4 bases; bases outside gene matches: 8. Here the CDR3 reads CASSLTGTVVETQYF. For the CDR3, the DNA is TGTGCCAGCAGCTTGACCGGGACAGTGGTAGAGACCCAGTACTTC.

This clonotype occurred many times. The genes are TRBV29-1 and TRBJ2-5, with D perhaps matching TRBD2 (6 bases). Trimming pared 7 bases from V and 2 bases from J, leaving 14 bases between. Per the germline V gene, CDR1 is SQVTM and CDR2 is ANQGSEA. The CDR3 sequence is 13 residues long. The CDR3 spells CSADSGTQETQYF. CDR3 DNA: TGCAGCGCAGACTCCGGGACTCAAGAGACCCAGTACTTC. Using reference TRBV29-1 and TRBJ2-5 for the parts outside the CDR3, the full variable domain is SAVISQKPSRDICQRGTSLTIQCQVDSQVTMMFWYRQQPGQSLTLIATANQGSEATYESGFVIDKFPISRPNLTFSTLTVSNMSPEDSSIYLCSADSGTQETQYFGPGTRLLVL.

This clonotype came up a few times. A read error may be the cause here, since a much bigger clone is one base away. The chain carries TRBV6-5 and TRBJ2-5; maybe TRBD1 (5 bases). The V end was cut by 5 bases, the J end by 11 bases, with 21 bases between. The CDR3 has 14 amino acids. Germline V gene lookup returns CDR1 MNHEY and CDR2 SVGAGI. The CDR3 nucleotides read TGTGCCAGCAGTCCGACAGACGGGTACAATGAGCAGTACTTC. It specifies CASSPTDGYNEQYF.

Ten or more counts support this clonotype. The rearrangement uses TRBV7-3 and TRBJ2-5, with a tentative D call TRBD1 (5 bases). This CDR3 has 13 residues. CDR1 SGHTA and CDR2 FQGTGA come from the germline V gene. Trimming removed 4 bases at V and 1 base at J, with 7 bases between. CDR3: CASSYDSQETQYF. CDR3 sequence (DNA): TGTGCCAGCAGCTACGACAGCCAAGAGACCCAGTACTTC. Drawing the rest from reference TRBV7-3 and TRBJ2-5, the complete variable domain is GAGVSQTPSNKVTEKGKYVELRCDPISGHTALYWYRQSLGQGPEFLIYFQGTGAADDSGLPNDRFFAVRPEGSVSTLKIQRTERGDSAVYLCASSYDSQETQYFGPGTRLLVL.

As for this clonotype: Sequence at one end of the junction differs from germline and may be a read error. The chain employs TRBV7-2 and TRBJ2-1; D tentatively reads TRBD1 or TRBD2 (5 bases each). The DNA end is a closer match to TRBJ2-7, so the J assignment may be wrong. Germline V gene data show CDR1 as SGHTA and CDR2 as FQGNSA. This CDR3 has 15 residues. CDR3 sequence: CACSPSFQGRNEQYF. CDR3 bases: TGTGCCTGCAGCCCCTCGTTTCAGGGACGGAATGAGCAGTACTTC.

V gene TRBV7-2 combines with J gene TRBJ2-7, with 10 bases that match TRBD2. This CDR3 region has 16 residues. The germline gives CDR1 SGHTA, CDR2 FQGNSA. After removal of 5 bases from V and 2 bases from J, the junction contained 9 bases not matched to a gene. The CDR3 is CASSHRSSGGAYEQYF. Here the CDR3 DNA reads TGTGCCAGCAGCCATCGCTCTAGCGGGGGAGCCTACGAGCAGTACTTC.

This clonotype was seen at least ten times. V and J are TRBV5-6 and TRBJ2-1, with TRBD2 matching 7 bases. From germline, CDR1 is SGHDT and CDR2 YYEEEE. Trimming removed 4 bases from V and 4 bases from J; junction bases left unmatched: 11. This CDR3 spans 16 amino acids. The CDR3 nucleotides are TGTGCCAGCAGCCATACCCGGGAGGTAGATTACAATGAGCAGTTCTTC. Protein product: CASSHTREVDYNEQFF.

This clonotype was detected only a few times. Mismatch with germline at one junction end may stem from a read error. This chain connects TRBV29-1 to TRBJ1-1; a possible D gene is TRBD1 (5 bases). The CDR3 contains 17 residues. Germline CDR1 SQVTM, CDR2 ANQGSEA. The CDR3 reads CSAPSPYGTPLNAEAFF. Here the CDR3 DNA reads TGCAGCGCCCCAAGCCCTTACGGGACTCCTCTGAACGCTGAAGCTTTCTTT.

This clonotype has a count of ten or more. This chain uses TRBV9 with TRBJ2-5; possibly TRBD2 for D (5 bases). V lost 1 base, J lost 5 bases, and 12 bases lay in between. This CDR3 has 14 amino acids. Germline CDR1 is SGDLS and CDR2 is YYNGEE. Here the CDR3 reads CASSVTGDGETQYF. The CDR3 nucleotides are TGTGCCAGCAGCGTAACCGGGGATGGCGAGACCCAGTACTTC.

Comment on this clonotype: With a much larger clone just one base away, this may be a read error. This rearrangement joins TRBV6-5 to TRBJ1-1, with D unresolved. From germline, CDR1 is MNHEY and CDR2 SVGAGI. V was trimmed by 11 bases and J by 3 bases, leaving 10 bases between them. This CDR3 comprises 11 residues. CDR3 loop: CAATRDTEAFF. The CDR3 DNA sequence: TGTGCCGCTACCCGGGACACTGAAGCTTTCTTT.

Only a few counts were recorded for this clonotype. A read error may explain this, as a much larger clone is one base away. V is TRBV29-1 and J is TRBJ2-7; tentatively, D is TRBD2 (6 bases). The germline CDR1 and CDR2 sequences are SQVTM and ANQGSEA. The CDR3 consists of 14 residues. The ends were cut back, 4 bases at V and 6 bases at J, with 19 bases in the middle. CDR3 DNA sequence: TGCAGCGTTGGCGAGGGTGGTAGGGGAGGCGAGCAGTACTTC. Its translation: CSVGEGGRGGEQYF.